This TCR beta chain was retrieved from a study of beta chain features in type 1 diabetes. General study results and limits: Across all four CD4+ subsets, people with type 1 diabetes showed modestly shorter TCRB CDR3s. Small HLA sub-analyses could not settle whether HLA shapes TCRB rearrangement.

Investigators reverse transcribed all isolated RNA, so they sequenced expressed TCRB transcripts. Libraries were prepared by immunoSEQ multiplex PCR; TCRdb keeps only in-frame clonotypes and omits some of them. This table holds about 700,000 clones, roughly an eighth found once. This CDR3 is 16 amino acids long. Germline-derived CDR1 and CDR2 are GTSNPN and SVGIG (reference sequence). The authors sorted CD4+ naive, central memory, regulatory and stem cell-like memory cells via CD45RO/CCR7/CD25/CD127/CD95/CD27. In regard to this clone: Its antigen is not identified. One end of the junction is discordant with germline, which a read error may explain.

This sequence originates from a man aged 18 to 30 with type 1 diabetes. The specimen sequenced was naive CD4+ T cells from blood. V usage is TRBV30 and J usage is TRBJ1-2; D not resolved. The CDR3 loop reads CAWSKDGLPMGSGSPF. CDR3 nucleotides: TGTGCCTGGAGCAAAGACGGACTACCTATGGGTTCCGGATCTCCTTTC.